This section outlines one TCR beta chain sequence together with its context. The data are from a study of technical replicates of blood from a handful of donors. Data came from immunoSEQ multiplex PCR; TCRdb stores just in-frame clones and leaves some out. The repertoire consists of roughly 72,000 clones, with roughly 97% occurring once and the leading ten covering about 0.3%. Material for sequencing was T cells isolated from PBMCs. The receptor comes from a human donor in good health.

The CDR3 DNA reads as TGTGCCAGCAGTCCCTTAGAGGGAGGAGTATACGAGCAGTACTTC. As protein: CASSPLEGGVYEQYF. The chain combines TRBV27 with TRBJ2-7; possibly TRBD2 for D (6 bases). With 5 bases removed from V and 4 bases from J, the gap between germline ends came to 18 bases. Germline loops: CDR1 MNHEY, CDR2 SMNVEV (reference sequence). This CDR3 has 15 amino acids.